This T cell receptor (beta chain) originates from a study of cytomegalovirus exposure and HLA in healthy donors. Notes on the study in general: In a later analysis, donors in an Asian-associated ancestry cluster reportedly had fewer N-insertions in productive TCRs than the cohort mean. The authors later linked a missense DCLRE1C variant to TCR beta V- and J-gene trimming. On later analysis, the bulk of CMV-associated TCR beta chains appeared to be HLA-restricted.

CDR1 GTSNPN and CDR2 SVGIG come from the germline V gene (reference sequence). Trimming cost V 8 bases and J 5 bases, with 12 bases left between them. The CDR3 length is 11 residues. Concerning this clone itself: The antigen is unknown.

PCR was performed using 60 Vbeta and 13 Jbeta primers. Sequenced by immunoSEQ multiplex PCR; TCRdb stores in-frame clones only, minus some. The table has more than 80,000 clones, about four fifths seen once. Sequencing was done on a sample of PBMCs. The sequence was collected from a woman aged 70-85 years in good health and CMV-seropositive. V and J are TRBV30 and TRBJ2-5; possibly TRBD2 for D (6 bases). The CDR3 here is CATERGETQYF. The CDR3 DNA sequence: TGTGCCACGGAACGGGGGGAGACCCAGTACTTC.